A single sample gave rise to the 27 T cell receptor beta chains below, sequenced in a study of CD8 T cells in ankylosing spondylitis. MiXCR, applied by TCRdb to the 5' RACE reads, yields one record per CDR3 protein. In the table there are just over 350,000 distinct CDR3 sequences, about 20% of which are singletons. Sequenced input: blood, either unsorted or a sorted T cell fraction (not recorded which). Source of these receptors: a male donor with ankylosing spondylitis or in good health (not recorded which).

This clonotype was detected only a few times. This chain connects TRBV3-1 to TRBJ2-1; the D gene is possibly TRBD2 (6 bases). The CDR3 runs to 15 residues. Germline V lookup: CDR1 LGHDT, CDR2 YNNKEL (reference sequence). V dropped 0 bases and J dropped 2 bases, with 8 bases sitting between them. The CDR3 nucleotides read TGTGCCAGCAGCCAAGACGGGGGAACCTACAATGAGCAGTTCTTC. Protein sequence: CASSQDGGTYNEQFF.

This clonotype occurred a few times. CDR3 nucleotide sequence: TGCGCCAGCAGCCAAGAAAGCTCCCTTACGGGTTTGGGAAACGAGCAGTACTTC. Translated, it gives CASSQESSLTGLGNEQYF. The chain uses TRBV4-1 and TRBJ2-7; D is undetermined. V was pared by 0 bases and J by 5 bases, with 23 bases between. This CDR3 is 18 amino acids long. Germline V gene sequence: CDR1 MGHRA, CDR2 YSYEKL.

The V gene is TRBV20-1, the J gene TRBJ2-3; D gene uncertain. There are 11 residues in the CDR3. Germline CDR1 and CDR2: DFQATT and SNEGSKA (reference sequence). Trimming stripped 7 bases from V and 6 bases from J, with 11 bases between. Written as DNA, the CDR3 is TGCAGTGGAAAGTACATTGATACGCAGTATTTT. Translation gives CSGKYIDTQYF.

In its sample, this clonotype was seen a few times. This chain uses TRBV12-3 or TRBV12-4 with TRBJ2-5, with D uncertain. The CDR3 spans 14 residues. V gave up 6 bases and J gave up 1 base, with 12 bases separating them. The CDR3 region has the DNA TGTGCCAGCAGCCCCGCGGCAGGCCAAGAGACCCAGTACTTC. This codes for CASSPAAGQETQYF.

This clonotype was found a few times. The chain is built from TRBV29-1 and TRBJ2-2; D remains unclear. The germline V gene encodes CDR1 SQVTM and CDR2 ANQGSEA. Trimming stripped 0 bases from V and 6 bases from J, with 11 bases between. The CDR3 is made up of 14 amino acids. As DNA, the CDR3 is TGCAGCGTTGAAGACCCGTTCCGGGCCGGGGAGCTGTTTTTT. Its protein product is CSVEDPFRAGELFF.

This clonotype came up a few times. The chain combines TRBV9 with TRBJ2-2; D perhaps matches TRBD2 (6 bases). CDR1 and CDR2 (germline): SGDLS, YYNGEE. V dropped 4 bases and J dropped 5 bases, with 9 bases sitting between them. The CDR3 covers 13 residues. The CDR3 DNA is TGTGCCAGCAGCCGCGGGGATACCGGGGAGCTGTTTTTT. It yields the protein CASSRGDTGELFF. Full variable domain (rest looked up from reference TRBV9 and TRBJ2-2): DSGVTQTPKHLITATGQRVTLRCSPRSGDLSVYWYQQSLDQGLQFLIQYYNGEERAKGNILERFSAQQFPDLHSELNLSSLELGDSALYFCASSRGDTGELFFGEGSRLTVL.

This sequence joins TRBV30 and TRBJ2-7; a weak D match, TRBD1 (7 bases). This CDR3 region has 17 residues. CDR1 is GTSNPN, CDR2 SVGIG, per germline (reference sequence). Trimming took off 4 bases at V and 3 bases at J, with 25 bases between the two ends. Here the CDR3 reads CAWTPAGRQGGYYEQYF. The CDR3 coding sequence is TGTGCCTGGACCCCTGCTGGGCGCCAGGGGGGCTACTACGAGCAGTACTTC.

This chain links TRBV21-1 with TRBJ2-1. TRBV21-1 is a pseudogene segment. This CDR3 spans 16 amino acids. CDR3 nucleotide sequence: TGTGCCAGCAGCAAAGAGAATAGGAAAATCGCCAATGAGCAGTTCTTC. Translation gives CASSKENRKIANEQFF.

This sequence joins TRBV12-3 or TRBV12-4 and TRBJ2-3, with TRBD2 matching over 7 bases. The CDR3 runs 15 residues. Losses at the gene ends were 3 bases for V and 8 bases for J; bases not matched to a gene: 11. This CDR3 reads CASSLWGGIPGTQYF. The CDR3 DNA sequence: TGTGCCAGCAGTTTGTGGGGGGGGATACCCGGTACGCAGTATTTT.

This chain uses TRBV7-8 with TRBJ2-2; the D gene could be TRBD1 or TRBD2 (5 bases each). Germline-derived CDR1 and CDR2 are SGHVS and FQNEAQ. Deletions cut 5 bases from V and 1 base from J, with 20 bases between. The CDR3 extends over 18 amino acids. CDR3 sequence reads: CASSPRNWDGMNTGELFF. CDR3 DNA: TGTGCCAGCAGCCCCCGTAACTGGGACGGGATGAACACCGGGGAGCTGTTTTTT.

This chain connects TRBV20-1 to TRBJ2-3, with D possibly matching TRBD1 (5 bases). Trimming left V 6 bases short and J 2 bases short, with 18 bases between. Germline CDR1 and CDR2: DFQATT and SNEGSKA (reference sequence). This CDR3 contains 15 residues. The CDR3 DNA follows: TGCAGTGCCCTAGGGGCGGACCCTTACACAGATACGCAGTATTTT. Translation: CSALGADPYTDTQYF.

The rearrangement joins TRBV9 to TRBJ2-2; 10 positions agree with TRBD2. CDR1 and CDR2 from the germline V gene are SGDLS and YYNGEE. V lost 3 bases and J lost 6; bases outside the gene matches: 2. This CDR3 spans 14 amino acids. CDR3: CASSEGLASGELFF. The DNA for the CDR3 is TGTGCCAGCAGCGAGGGACTAGCGTCCGGGGAGCTGTTTTTT.

This chain links TRBV5-6 with TRBJ2-1, with D unclear. The CDR3 covers 13 residues. Trimming stripped 0 bases from V and 8 bases from J, with 9 bases between. Germline loops: CDR1 SGHDT, CDR2 YYEEEE. CDR3 sequence reads: CASSLGGPYEQFF. The CDR3 DNA is TGTGCCAGCAGCTTGGGTGGCCCCTATGAGCAGTTCTTC.

The chain employs TRBV27 and TRBJ1-2, with unresolved D. Trimming pared 3 bases from V and 4 bases from J, leaving 15 bases between. CDR1 MNHEY and CDR2 SMNVEV come from the germline V gene (reference sequence). The CDR3 sequence is 15 residues long. In DNA, the CDR3 is TGTGCCAGCAGTTTCGAGGACCCTTTAGTCTATGGCTACACCTTC. Translated, it gives CASSFEDPLVYGYTF.

V usage is TRBV29-1 and J usage is TRBJ2-2, with TRBD1 matching 7 bases. V dropped 4 bases and J dropped 4; count of bases not matched to a gene: 9. Germline V lookup: CDR1 SQVTM, CDR2 ANQGSEA. The CDR3 sequence is 15 residues long. The CDR3 is CSVVVSDRSTGELFF. The CDR3 region has the DNA TGCAGCGTTGTCGTTTCGGACAGGTCCACCGGGGAGCTGTTTTTT.

CDR3 loop: CASSLGKLVPQIDRTFNYGYTF. The CDR3 bases are TGTGCCAGCAGTTTAGGCAAGCTTGTCCCCCAGATTGACAGAACCTTTAACTATGGCTACACCTTC. The J gene is TRBJ1-2, the V gene TRBV12-3 or TRBV12-4; TRBD1 is a possible D gene (5 bases). The V end lost 1 base, the J end lost 1 base, and 31 bases lay between the germline ends. The CDR3 spans 22 residues.

This clonotype occurred a few times. The V and J genes are TRBV6-5 and TRBJ2-3; D gene uncertain. The CDR3 loop spans 14 amino acids. CDR1 and CDR2 from the germline V gene are MNHEY and SVGAGI. V was trimmed by 2 bases and J by 4 bases, leaving 10 bases between them. CDR3: CASSYASVADTQYF. The CDR3 region has the DNA TGTGCCAGCAGTTACGCCAGTGTCGCAGATACGCAGTATTTT.

This chain links TRBV6-1 with TRBJ2-3, with 11 positions matching TRBD2. Germline V lookup: CDR1 MNHNS, CDR2 SASEGT. Trimming removed 6 bases from V and 5 bases from J; junction bases left unmatched: 7. The CDR3 runs to 15 residues. As DNA, the CDR3 is TGTGCCAGCAGCCCTAGCGGGGGGCTGGGAGATACGCAGTATTTT. Translating it yields CASSPSGGLGDTQYF.

This clonotype was counted a few times. Germline and junction disagree at one end, which may indicate a read error. The chain recombines TRBV7-9 with TRBJ2-7; D tentatively reads TRBD1 or TRBD2 (6 bases each). The germline CDR1 and CDR2 sequences are SEHNR and FQNEAQ (reference sequence). This CDR3 region has 13 residues. DNA for the CDR3: TGTGCCAGCGAAGATATGAGGTGGGGGGCGCCGCACTTC. Amino acid sequence: CASEDMRWGAPHF. The variable domain in full, completed from reference TRBV7-9 and TRBJ2-7, reads DTGVSQNPRHKITKRGQNVTFRCDPISEHNRLYWYRQTLGQGPEFLTYFQNEAQLEKSRLLSDRFSAERPKGSFSTLEIQRTEQGDSAMYLCASEDMRWGAPHFGPGTRLTVT.

In this sample, this clonotype turned up a few times. This chain uses TRBV7-2 with TRBJ1-2; 8 bases align to TRBD1. V gave up 1 base and J gave up 8 bases; unmatched junction bases: 6. Per the germline V gene, CDR1 is SGHTA and CDR2 is FQGNSA. The CDR3 has 14 residues. The CDR3 DNA follows: TGTGCCAGCAGCTTAGTTTCCAGGGGGCGAGGCTACACCTTC. This sequence encodes CASSLVSRGRGYTF. The variable domain in full, with the rest retrieved from reference TRBV7-2 and TRBJ1-2, is GAGVSQSPSNKVTEKGKDVELRCDPISGHTALYWYRQSLGQGLEFLIYFQGNSAPDKSGLPSDRFSAERTGGSVSTLTIQRTQQEDSAVYLCASSLVSRGRGYTFGSGTRLTVV.

The J gene is TRBJ2-2, the V gene TRBV10-3; D is perhaps TRBD1 or TRBD2 (5 bases each). The CDR3 totals 14 residues. The germline V and J ends were trimmed by 7 bases and 7 bases, with 16 bases remaining between them. CDR1 and CDR2 (germline): ENHRY, SYGVKD. Here the CDR3 DNA reads TGTGCCATCAAAGTACGAGGGGTTAACGGGGAGCTGTTTTTT. Translation gives CAIKVRGVNGELFF.

A few counts support this clonotype. The J gene is TRBJ2-5, the V gene TRBV20-1; D possibly corresponds to TRBD1 (5 bases). Germline CDR1 and CDR2: DFQATT and SNEGSKA (reference sequence). The CDR3 is 15 residues long. Trimming pared 0 bases from V and 7 bases from J, leaving 18 bases between. CDR3 in amino acids: CSARDQGPGWGTQYF. CDR3 sequence (DNA): TGCAGTGCTAGAGATCAGGGTCCAGGTTGGGGGACCCAGTACTTC.

The chain carries TRBV6-1 and TRBJ2-2; TRBD1 aligns across 9 bases. V was clipped by 9 bases and J by 3 bases; unmatched bases: 2. This CDR3 region has 13 residues. Germline V gene data show CDR1 as MNHNS and CDR2 as SASEGT. In DNA form, the CDR3 reads TGTGCCAGGGGGACAGGGTACACCGGGGAGCTGTTTTTT. Residues: CARGTGYTGELFF.

CDR3 in amino acids: CASSEMIRAGELFF. CDR3 DNA sequence: TGTGCCAGCAGTGAAATGATAAGGGCCGGGGAGCTGTTTTTT. V and J are TRBV6-1 and TRBJ2-2, with D unresolved. Germline V lookup: CDR1 MNHNS, CDR2 SASEGT. The CDR3 is 14 residues long. V was cut by 2 bases and J by 6 bases, with 10 bases left in between.

The V and J genes are TRBV29-1 and TRBJ2-5; D possibly corresponds to TRBD2 (6 bases). Germline values: CDR1 SQVTM, CDR2 ANQGSEA. The CDR3 has 12 amino acids. The germline V and J ends were trimmed by 8 bases and 5 bases, with 15 bases remaining between them. The CDR3 loop is CSFEEGGETQYF. In DNA form, the CDR3 reads TGCAGCTTCGAGGAAGGAGGGGAGACCCAGTACTTC.

The V and J genes are TRBV27 and TRBJ2-7; possibly TRBD2 for D (6 bases). Germline CDR1 reads MNHEY; CDR2 reads SMNVEV (reference sequence). The V end lost 9 bases, the J end lost 4 bases, and 19 bases lay between the germline ends. The CDR3 is 14 amino acids. CDR3 amino acids: CASRPFWGRYEQYF. Here the CDR3 DNA reads TGTGCCAGTCGCCCTTTCTGGGGGAGGTACGAGCAGTACTTC.

The chain uses TRBV29-1 and TRBJ2-2; D unresolved. The CDR3 runs 11 residues. Germline assignment: CDR1 SQVTM and CDR2 ANQGSEA. Trimming stripped 5 bases from V and 2 bases from J, with 3 bases between. The CDR3 DNA reads TGCAGCGTTTTAAACACCGGGGAGCTGTTTTTT. This translates into CSVLNTGELFF.